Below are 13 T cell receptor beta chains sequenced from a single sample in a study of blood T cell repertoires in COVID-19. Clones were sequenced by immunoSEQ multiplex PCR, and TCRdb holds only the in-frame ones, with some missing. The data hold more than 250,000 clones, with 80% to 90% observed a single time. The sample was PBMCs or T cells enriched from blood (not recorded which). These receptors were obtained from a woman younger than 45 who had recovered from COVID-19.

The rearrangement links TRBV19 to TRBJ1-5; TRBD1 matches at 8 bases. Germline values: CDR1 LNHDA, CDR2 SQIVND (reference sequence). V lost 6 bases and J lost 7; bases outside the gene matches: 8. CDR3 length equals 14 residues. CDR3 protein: CASSTDRVDQPQHF. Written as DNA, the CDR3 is TGTGCCAGTAGCACGGACAGGGTCGACCAGCCCCAGCATTTT.

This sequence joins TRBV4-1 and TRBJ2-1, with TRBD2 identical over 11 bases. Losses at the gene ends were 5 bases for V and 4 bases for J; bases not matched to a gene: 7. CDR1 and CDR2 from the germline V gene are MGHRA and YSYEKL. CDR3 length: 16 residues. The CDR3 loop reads CASSFSLAGDYNEQFF. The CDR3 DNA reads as TGCGCCAGCAGCTTTTCACTAGCGGGGGATTACAATGAGCAGTTCTTC.

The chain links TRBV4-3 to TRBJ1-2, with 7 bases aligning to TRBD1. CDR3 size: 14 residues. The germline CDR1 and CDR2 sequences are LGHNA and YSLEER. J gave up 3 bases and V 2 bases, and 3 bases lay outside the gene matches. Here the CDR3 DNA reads TGCGCCAGCAGCCAAACCCAGGGGGACTATGGCTACACCTTC. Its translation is CASSQTQGDYGYTF.

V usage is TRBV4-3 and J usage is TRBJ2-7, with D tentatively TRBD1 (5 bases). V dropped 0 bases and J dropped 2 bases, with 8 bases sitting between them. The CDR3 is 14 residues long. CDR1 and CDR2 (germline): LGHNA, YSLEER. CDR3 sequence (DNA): TGCGCCAGCAGCCAAGATTGGGGCCCCTACGAGCAGTACTTC. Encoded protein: CASSQDWGPYEQYF.

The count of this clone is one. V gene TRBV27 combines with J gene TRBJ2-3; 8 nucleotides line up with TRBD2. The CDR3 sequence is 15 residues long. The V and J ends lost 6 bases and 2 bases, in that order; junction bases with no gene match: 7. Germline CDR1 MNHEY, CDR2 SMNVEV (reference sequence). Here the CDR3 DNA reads TGTGCCAGCAGAATAACGCGGGGGGTCACAGATACGCAGTATTTT. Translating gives CASRITRGVTDTQYF.

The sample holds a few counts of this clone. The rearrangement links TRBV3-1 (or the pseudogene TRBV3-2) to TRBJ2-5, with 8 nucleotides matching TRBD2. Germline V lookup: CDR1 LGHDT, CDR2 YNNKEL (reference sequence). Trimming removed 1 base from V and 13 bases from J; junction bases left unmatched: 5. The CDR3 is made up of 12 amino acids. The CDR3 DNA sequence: TGTGCCAGCAGCCAAGCAGCGGGGGCAGGGTACTTC. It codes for CASSQAAGAGYF.

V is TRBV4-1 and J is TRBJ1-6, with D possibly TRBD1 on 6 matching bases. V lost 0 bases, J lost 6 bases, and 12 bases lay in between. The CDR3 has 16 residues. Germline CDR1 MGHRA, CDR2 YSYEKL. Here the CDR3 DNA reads TGCGCCAGCAGCCAAGAAGGACAGCTGACTAATTCACCCCTCCACTTT. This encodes CASSQEGQLTNSPLHF.

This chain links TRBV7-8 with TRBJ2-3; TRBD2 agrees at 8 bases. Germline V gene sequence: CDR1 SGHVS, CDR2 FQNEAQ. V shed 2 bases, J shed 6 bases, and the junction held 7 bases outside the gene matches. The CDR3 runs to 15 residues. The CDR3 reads CASSLTGGVVDTQYF. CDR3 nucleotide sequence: TGTGCCAGCAGCTTAACCGGGGGGGTCGTGGATACGCAGTATTTT.

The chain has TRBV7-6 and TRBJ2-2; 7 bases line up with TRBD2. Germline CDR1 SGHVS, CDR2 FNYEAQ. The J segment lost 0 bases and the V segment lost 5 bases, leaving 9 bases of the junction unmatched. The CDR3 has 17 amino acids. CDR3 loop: CASSHSGLAANTGELFF. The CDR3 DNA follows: TGTGCCAGCAGCCACAGCGGGCTAGCGGCGAACACCGGGGAGCTGTTTTTT.

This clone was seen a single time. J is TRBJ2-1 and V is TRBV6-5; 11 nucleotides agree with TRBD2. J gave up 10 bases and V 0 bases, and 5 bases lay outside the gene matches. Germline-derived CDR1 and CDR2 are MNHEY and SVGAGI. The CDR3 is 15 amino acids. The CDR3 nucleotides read TGTGCCAGCAGTTACTCTAGCGGGGGGGCCTACGAGCAGTTCTTC. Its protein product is CASSYSSGGAYEQFF.

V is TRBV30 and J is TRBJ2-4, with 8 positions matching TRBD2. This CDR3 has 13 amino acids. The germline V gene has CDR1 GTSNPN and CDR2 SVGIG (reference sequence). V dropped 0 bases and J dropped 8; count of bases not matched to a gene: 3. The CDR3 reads CAWSVTRGDIQYF. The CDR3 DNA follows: TGTGCCTGGAGTGTAACGCGGGGGGACATTCAGTACTTC. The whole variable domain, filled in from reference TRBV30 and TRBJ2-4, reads SQTIHQWPATLVQPVGSPLSLECTVEGTSNPNLYWYRQAAGRGLQLLFYSVGIGQISSEVPQNLSASRPQDRQFILSSKKLLLSDSGFYLCAWSVTRGDIQYFGAGTRLSVL.

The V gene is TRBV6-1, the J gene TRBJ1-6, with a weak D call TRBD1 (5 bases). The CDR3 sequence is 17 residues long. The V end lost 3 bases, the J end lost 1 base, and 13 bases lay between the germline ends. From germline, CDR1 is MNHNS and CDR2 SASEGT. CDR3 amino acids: CASSEVWQGSYNSPLHF. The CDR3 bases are TGTGCCAGCAGTGAGGTTTGGCAGGGATCCTATAATTCACCCCTCCACTTT.

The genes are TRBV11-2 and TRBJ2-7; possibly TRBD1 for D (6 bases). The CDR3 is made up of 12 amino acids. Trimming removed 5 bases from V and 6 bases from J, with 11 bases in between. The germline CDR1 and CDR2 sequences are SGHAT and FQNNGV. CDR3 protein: CASSNRVREQYF. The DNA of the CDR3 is TGTGCCAGCAGCAACAGGGTTCGCGAGCAGTACTTC.